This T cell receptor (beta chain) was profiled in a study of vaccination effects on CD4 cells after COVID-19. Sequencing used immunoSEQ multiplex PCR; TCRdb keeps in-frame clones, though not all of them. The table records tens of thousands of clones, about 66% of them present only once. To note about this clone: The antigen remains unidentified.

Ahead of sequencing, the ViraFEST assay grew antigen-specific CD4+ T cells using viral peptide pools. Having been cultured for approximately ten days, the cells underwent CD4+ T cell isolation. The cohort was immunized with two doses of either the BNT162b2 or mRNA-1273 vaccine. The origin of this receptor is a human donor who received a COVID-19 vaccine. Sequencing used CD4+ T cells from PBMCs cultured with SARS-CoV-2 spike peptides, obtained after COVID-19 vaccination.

Here the CDR3 reads CASSEISTDTQYF. In DNA, the CDR3 is TGTGCCAGCAGTGAAATAAGCACAGATACGCAGTATTTT. This chain connects TRBV2 to TRBJ2-3, with D hard to call. This CDR3 comprises 13 residues. Germline-derived CDR1 and CDR2 are SNHLY and FYNNEI. The V gene lost 2 bases and the J gene lost 0 bases, with 3 bases spanning the gap.